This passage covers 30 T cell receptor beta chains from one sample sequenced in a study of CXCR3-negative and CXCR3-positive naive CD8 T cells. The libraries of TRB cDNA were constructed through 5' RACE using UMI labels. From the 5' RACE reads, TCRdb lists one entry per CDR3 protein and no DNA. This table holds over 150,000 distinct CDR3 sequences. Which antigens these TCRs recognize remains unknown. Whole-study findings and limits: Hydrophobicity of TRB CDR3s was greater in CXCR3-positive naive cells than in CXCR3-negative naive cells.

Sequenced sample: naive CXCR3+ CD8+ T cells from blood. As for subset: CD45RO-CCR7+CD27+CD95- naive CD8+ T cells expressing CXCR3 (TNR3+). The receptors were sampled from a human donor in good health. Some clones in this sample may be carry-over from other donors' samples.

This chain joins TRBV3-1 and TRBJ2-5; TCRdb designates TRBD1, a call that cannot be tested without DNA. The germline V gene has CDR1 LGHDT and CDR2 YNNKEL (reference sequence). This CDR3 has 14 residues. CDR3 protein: CASSQEAGEETQYF.

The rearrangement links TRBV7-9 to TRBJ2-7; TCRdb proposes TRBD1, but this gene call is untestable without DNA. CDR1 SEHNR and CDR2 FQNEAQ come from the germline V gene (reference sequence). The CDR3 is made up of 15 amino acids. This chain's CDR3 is CASSPMGTGNYEQYF.

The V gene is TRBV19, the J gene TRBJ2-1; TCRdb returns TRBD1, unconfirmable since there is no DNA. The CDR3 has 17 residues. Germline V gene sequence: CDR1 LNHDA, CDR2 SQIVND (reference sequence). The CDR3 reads CASSKREPYLVFDEQFF.

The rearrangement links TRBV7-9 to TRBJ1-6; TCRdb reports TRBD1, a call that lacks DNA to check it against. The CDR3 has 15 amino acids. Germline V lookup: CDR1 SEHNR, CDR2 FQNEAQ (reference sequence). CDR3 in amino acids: CASSPLIGTGESLHF.

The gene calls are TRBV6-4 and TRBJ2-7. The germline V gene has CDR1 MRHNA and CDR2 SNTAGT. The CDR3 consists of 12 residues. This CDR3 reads CASSDSSYEQYF.

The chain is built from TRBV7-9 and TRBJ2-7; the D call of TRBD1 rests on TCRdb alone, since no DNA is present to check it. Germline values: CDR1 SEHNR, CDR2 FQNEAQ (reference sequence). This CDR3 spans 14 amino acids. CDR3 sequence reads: CASSLTGDYYEQYF.

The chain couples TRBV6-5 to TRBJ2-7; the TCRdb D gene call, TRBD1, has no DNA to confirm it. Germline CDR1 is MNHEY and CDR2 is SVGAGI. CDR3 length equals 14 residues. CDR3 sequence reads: CASSLGLDTYEQYF.

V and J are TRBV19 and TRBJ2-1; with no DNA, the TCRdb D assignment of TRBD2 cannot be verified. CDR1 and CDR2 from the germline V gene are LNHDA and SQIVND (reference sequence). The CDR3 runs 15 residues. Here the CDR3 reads CASSDGLAGWGEQFF.

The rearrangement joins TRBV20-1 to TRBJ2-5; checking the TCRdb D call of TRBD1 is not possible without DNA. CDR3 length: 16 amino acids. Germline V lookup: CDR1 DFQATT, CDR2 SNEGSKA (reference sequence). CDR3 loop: CSARAMTGTIQETQYF.

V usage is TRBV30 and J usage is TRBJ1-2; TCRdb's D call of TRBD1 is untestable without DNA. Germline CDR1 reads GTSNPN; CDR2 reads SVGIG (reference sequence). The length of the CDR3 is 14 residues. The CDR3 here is CAWTPGGISYGYTF.

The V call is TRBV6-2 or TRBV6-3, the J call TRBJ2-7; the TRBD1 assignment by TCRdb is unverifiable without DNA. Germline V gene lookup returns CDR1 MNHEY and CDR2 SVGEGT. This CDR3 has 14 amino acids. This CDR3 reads CASSRDGRSYEQYF.

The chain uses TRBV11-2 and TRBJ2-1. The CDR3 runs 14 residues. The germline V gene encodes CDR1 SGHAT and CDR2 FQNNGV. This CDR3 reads CASSWGGSYNEQFF.

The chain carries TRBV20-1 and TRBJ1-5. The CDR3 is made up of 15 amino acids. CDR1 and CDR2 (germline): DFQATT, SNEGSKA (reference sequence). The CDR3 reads CSARVSEDGNQPQHF.

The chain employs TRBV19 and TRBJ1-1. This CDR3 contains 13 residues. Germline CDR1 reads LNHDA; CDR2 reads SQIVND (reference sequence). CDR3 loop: CASSRDPMAEAFF.

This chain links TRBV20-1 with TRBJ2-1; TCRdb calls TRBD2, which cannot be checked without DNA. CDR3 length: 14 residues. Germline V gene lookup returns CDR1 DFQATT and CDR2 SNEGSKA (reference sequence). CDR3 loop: CSARDSGNGNEQFF.

The CDR3 protein is CASSEGLATDTEAFF. V is TRBV2 and J is TRBJ1-1. CDR1 is SNHLY and CDR2 is FYNNEI in the germline V gene. CDR3 length: 15 residues. Full variable domain (outside the CDR3, taken from reference TRBV2 and TRBJ1-1): EPEVTQTPSHQVTQMGQEVILRCVPISNHLYFYWYRQILGQKVEFLVSFYNNEISEKSEIFDDQFSVERPDGSNFTLKIRSTKLEDSAMYFCASSEGLATDTEAFFGQGTRLTVV.

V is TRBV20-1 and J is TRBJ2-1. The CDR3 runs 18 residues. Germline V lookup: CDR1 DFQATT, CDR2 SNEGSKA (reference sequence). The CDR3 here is CSASRPEIEVGVFGEQFF.

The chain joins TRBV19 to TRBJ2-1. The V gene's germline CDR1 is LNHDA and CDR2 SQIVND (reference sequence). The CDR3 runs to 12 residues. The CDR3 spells CASSVKGNEQFF. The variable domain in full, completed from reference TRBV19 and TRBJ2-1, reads DGGITQSPKYLFRKEGQNVTLSCEQNLNHDAMYWYRQDPGQGLRLIYYSQIVNDFQKGDIAEGYSVSREKKESFPLTVTSAQKNPTAFYLCASSVKGNEQFFGPGTRLTVL.

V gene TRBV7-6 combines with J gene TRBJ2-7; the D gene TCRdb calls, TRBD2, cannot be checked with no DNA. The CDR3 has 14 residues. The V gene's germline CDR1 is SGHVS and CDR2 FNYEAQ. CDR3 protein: CASSEGTTHYEQYF.

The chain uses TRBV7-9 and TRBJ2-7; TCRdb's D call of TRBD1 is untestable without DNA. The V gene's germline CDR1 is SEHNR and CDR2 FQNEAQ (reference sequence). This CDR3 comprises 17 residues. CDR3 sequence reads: CASSLGAGTGDPYEQYF.

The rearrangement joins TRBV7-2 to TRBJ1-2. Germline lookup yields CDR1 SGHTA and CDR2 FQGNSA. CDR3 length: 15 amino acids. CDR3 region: CASSLARGFNYGYTF.

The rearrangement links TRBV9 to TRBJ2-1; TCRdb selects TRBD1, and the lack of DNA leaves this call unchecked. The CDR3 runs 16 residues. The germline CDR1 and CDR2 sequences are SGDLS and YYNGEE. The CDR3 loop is CASSVGPGASYNEQFF.

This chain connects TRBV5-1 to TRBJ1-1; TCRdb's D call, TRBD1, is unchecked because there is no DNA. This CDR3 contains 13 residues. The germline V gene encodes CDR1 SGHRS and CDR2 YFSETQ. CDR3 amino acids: CASSPTGSTEAFF. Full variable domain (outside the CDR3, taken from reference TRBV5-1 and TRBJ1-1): KAGVTQTPRYLIKTRGQQVTLSCSPISGHRSVSWYQQTPGQGLQFLFEYFSETQRNKGNFPGRFSGRQFSNSRSEMNVSTLELGDSALYLCASSPTGSTEAFFGQGTRLTVV.

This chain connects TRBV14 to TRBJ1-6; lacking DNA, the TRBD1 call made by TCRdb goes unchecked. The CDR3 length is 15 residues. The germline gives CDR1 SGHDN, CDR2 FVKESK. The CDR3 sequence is CASSQEGGGTTPLNF.

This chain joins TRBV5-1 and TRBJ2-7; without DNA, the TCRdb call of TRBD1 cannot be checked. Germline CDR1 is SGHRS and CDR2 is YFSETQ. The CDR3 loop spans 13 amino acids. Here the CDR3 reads CASSLGTDYEQYF.

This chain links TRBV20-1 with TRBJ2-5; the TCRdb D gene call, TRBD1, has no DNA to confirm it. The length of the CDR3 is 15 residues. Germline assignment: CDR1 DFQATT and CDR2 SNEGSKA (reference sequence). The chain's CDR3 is CSAPLLLGVLETQYF.

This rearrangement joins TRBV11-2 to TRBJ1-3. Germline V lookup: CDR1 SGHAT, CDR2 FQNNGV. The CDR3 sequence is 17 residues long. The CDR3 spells CASSDPIDLSSGNTIYF.

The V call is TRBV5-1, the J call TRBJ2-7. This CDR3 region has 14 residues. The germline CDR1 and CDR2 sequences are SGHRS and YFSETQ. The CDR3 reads CASSSEAAAYEQYF.

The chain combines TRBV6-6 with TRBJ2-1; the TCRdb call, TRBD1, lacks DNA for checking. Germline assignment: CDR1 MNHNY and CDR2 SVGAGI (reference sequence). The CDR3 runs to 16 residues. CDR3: CASSYSRVPGTVEQFF.

The CDR3 sequence is CASRPEGGDNTGELFF. The V call is TRBV4-2, the J call TRBJ2-2; with no DNA, the TCRdb D assignment of TRBD2 cannot be verified. The CDR3 runs 16 residues. Germline V gene lookup returns CDR1 LGHNA and CDR2 YNFKEQ.